This T cell receptor (beta chain) stems from a study of T-cell memory formation after mild COVID-19. Study observations and caveats: Whether day 37 second-wave clones are SARS-CoV-2-specific was not confirmed. From day 15 to 85, contracting clones were balanced between CD4 and CD8, whereas later expanders leaned toward CD4+. Some SARS-CoV-2-responding clones were already detected in memory before infection.

This clonotype was seen only a few times. Its antigen is not known. Constant-segment primers and 5'RACE yielded cDNA libraries for TCR alpha and TCR beta, each carrying sample barcodes and UMIs. In TCRdb, the 5' RACE reads were re-called with MiXCR into one record per CDR3 protein. The sample shows fewer than 650,000 distinct CDR3 sequences, about 20% of them seen only once. Germline V lookup: CDR1 MNHEY, CDR2 SMNVEV (reference sequence). This CDR3 region has 14 residues. V dropped 5 bases and J dropped 7; count of bases not matched to a gene: 8. Sample: PBMCs or a T cell subset sorted from them (not recorded which). This receptor was obtained from an adult woman who had mild COVID-19 (a few samples of this study predate the infection). Cell type and time point are not known. The rearrangement links TRBV27 to TRBJ1-1, with 9 bases matching TRBD1. Here the CDR3 DNA reads TGTGCCAGCAGTACAAGACAGGGGGATGGTGAAGCTTTCTTT. This translates into CASSTRQGDGEAFF.